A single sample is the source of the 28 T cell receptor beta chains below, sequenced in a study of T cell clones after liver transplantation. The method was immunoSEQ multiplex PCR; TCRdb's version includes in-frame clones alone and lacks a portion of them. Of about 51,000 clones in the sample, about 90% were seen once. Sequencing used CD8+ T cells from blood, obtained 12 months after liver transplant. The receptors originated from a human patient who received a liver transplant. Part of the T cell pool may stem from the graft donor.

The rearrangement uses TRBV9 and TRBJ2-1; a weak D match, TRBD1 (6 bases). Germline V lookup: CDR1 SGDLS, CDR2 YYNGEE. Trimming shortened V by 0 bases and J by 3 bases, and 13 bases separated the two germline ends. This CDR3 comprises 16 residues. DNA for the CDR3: TGTGCCAGCAGCGTAGGGGGGCTAGCTTTCTACAATGAGCAGTTCTTC. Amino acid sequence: CASSVGGLAFYNEQFF.

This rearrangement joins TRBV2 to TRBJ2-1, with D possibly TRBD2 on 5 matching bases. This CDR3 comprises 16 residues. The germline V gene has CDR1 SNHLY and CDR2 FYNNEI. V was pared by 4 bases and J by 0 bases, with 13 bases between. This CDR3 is CASSVEAAFSYNEQFF. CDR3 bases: TGTGCCAGCAGTGTAGAAGCGGCATTCTCCTACAATGAGCAGTTCTTC.

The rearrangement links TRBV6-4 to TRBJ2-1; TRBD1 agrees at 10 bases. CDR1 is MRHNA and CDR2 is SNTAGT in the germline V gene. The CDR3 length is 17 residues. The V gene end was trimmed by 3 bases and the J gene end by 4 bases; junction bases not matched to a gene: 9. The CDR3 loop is CASSEVVGTGAYNEQFF. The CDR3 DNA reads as TGTGCCAGCAGTGAAGTGGTAGGGACAGGGGCATACAATGAGCAGTTCTTC.

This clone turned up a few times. The CDR3 DNA sequence: TGTGCCAGCAGTGAACACCCGGACAGGTCCTATGGCTACACCTTC. It codes for CASSEHPDRSYGYTF. The chain employs TRBV6-4 and TRBJ1-2; 7 bases are shared with TRBD1. Looked up from germline, CDR1 is MRHNA and CDR2 is SNTAGT. With 3 bases clipped from V and 4 bases from J, the junction kept 8 bases outside the gene matches. CDR3 length: 15 residues.

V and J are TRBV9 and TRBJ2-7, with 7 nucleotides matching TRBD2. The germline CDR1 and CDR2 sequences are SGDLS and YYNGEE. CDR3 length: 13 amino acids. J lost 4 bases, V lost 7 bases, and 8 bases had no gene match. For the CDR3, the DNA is TGTGCCAGCTCCCTAGGTAGCGGGTACGAGCAGTACTTC. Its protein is CASSLGSGYEQYF.

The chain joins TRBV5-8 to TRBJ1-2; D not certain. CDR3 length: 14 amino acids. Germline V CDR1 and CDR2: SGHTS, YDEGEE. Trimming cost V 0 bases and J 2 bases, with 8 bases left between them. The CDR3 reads CASSLGVSNYGYTF. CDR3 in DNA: TGTGCCAGCAGCTTGGGGGTCTCCAACTATGGCTACACCTTC.

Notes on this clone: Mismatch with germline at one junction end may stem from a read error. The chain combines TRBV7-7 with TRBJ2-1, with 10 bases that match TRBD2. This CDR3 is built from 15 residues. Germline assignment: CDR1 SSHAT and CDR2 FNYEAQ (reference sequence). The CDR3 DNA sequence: TGTGCTAGCAGCTTAGAACTAGCGGGGCCCAATGAGCAGTTCTTC. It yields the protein CASSLELAGPNEQFF.

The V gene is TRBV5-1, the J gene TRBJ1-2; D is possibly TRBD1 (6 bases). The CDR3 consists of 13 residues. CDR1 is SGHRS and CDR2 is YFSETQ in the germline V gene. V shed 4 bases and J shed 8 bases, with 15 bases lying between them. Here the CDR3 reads CASSPGGARGYTF. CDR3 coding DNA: TGCGCCAGCAGCCCGGGGGGGGCGAGAGGCTACACCTTC.

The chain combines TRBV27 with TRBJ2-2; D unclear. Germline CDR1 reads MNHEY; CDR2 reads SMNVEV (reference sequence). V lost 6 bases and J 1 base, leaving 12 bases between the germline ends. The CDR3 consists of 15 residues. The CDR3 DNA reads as TGTGCCAGCAGCCCCGGGCCAGGGAACACCGGGGAGCTGTTTTTT. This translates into CASSPGPGNTGELFF.

CDR3 DNA sequence: TGCGCCAGCAGCCAGTTCTTTCACCGGGACAGGGAGGACGAGCAGTACTTC. It is translated as CASSQFFHRDREDEQYF. The chain couples TRBV4-3 to TRBJ2-7; 9 bases line up with TRBD1. The CDR3 runs to 17 residues. Trimming removed 3 bases from V and 5 bases from J; junction bases left unmatched: 14. Germline CDR1 reads LGHNA; CDR2 reads YSLEER.

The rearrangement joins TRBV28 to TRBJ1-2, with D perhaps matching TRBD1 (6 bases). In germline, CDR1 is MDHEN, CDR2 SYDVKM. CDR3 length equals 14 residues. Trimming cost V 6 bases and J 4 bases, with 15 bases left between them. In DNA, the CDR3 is TGTGCCAGCAGCTTGCCCACAGGGATCTATGGCTACACCTTC. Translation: CASSLPTGIYGYTF.

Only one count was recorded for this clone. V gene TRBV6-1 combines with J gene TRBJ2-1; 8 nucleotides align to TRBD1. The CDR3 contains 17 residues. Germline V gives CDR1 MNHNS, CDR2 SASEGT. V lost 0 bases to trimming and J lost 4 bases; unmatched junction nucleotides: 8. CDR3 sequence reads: CASSEAANRGTYNEQFF. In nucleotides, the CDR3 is TGTGCCAGCAGTGAAGCCGCGAACAGGGGGACATACAATGAGCAGTTCTTC.

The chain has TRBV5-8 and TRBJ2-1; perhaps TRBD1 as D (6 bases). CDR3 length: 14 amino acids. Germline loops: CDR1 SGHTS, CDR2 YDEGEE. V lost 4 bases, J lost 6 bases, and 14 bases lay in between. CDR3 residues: CASSPRQAPNEQFF. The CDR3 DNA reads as TGTGCCAGCAGCCCTCGACAGGCCCCCAATGAGCAGTTCTTC.

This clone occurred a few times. The CDR3: CASSYSQGANYGYTF. The DNA of the CDR3 is TGTGCCAGCAGTTACTCGCAGGGGGCCAACTATGGCTACACCTTC. The rearrangement uses TRBV6-5 and TRBJ1-2; TRBD1 aligns across 8 bases. Germline lookup yields CDR1 MNHEY and CDR2 SVGAGI. The V and J ends lost 0 bases and 2 bases, in that order; junction bases with no gene match: 2. The CDR3 totals 15 residues.

The CDR3 region is CASSRGLGLAVASDTQYF. The CDR3 bases are TGCGCCAGCAGCCGAGGATTGGGACTAGCCGTCGCGTCAGATACGCAGTATTTT. V is TRBV4-3 and J is TRBJ2-3; TRBD2 agrees at 9 bases. CDR3 length equals 18 residues. V shed 4 bases and J 4 bases; nucleotides not matched to a gene: 15. Germline values: CDR1 LGHNA, CDR2 YSLEER.

The CDR3 nucleotides read TGTGCCAGCAGTTTGACCAGGGGGCATGGCTACACCTTC. It translates to CASSLTRGHGYTF. This chain uses TRBV27 with TRBJ1-2; TRBD1 matches at 8 bases. The CDR3 has 13 amino acids. Germline-derived CDR1 and CDR2 are MNHEY and SMNVEV (reference sequence). V lost 3 bases to trimming and J lost 6 bases; unmatched junction nucleotides: 3.

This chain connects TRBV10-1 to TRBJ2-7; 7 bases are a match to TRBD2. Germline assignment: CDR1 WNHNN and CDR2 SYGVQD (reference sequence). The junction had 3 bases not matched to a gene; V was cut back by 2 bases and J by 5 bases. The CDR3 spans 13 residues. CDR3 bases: TGCGCCAGCAGTGAGGCGGGAGTAAACGAGCAGTACTTC. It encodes CASSEAGVNEQYF.

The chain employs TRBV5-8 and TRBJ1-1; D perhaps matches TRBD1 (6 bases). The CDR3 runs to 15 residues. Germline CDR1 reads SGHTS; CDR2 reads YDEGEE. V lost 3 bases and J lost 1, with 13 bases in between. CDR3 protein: CASSSYREGNTEAFF. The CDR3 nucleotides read TGTGCCAGCAGCTCCTACAGGGAGGGGAACACTGAAGCTTTCTTT.

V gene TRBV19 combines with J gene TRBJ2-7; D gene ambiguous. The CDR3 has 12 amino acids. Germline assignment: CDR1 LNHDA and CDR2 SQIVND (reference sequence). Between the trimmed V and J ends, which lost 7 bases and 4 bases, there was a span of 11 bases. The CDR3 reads CASTLRRYEQYF. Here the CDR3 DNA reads TGTGCCAGTACCCTCCGTAGGTACGAGCAGTACTTC.

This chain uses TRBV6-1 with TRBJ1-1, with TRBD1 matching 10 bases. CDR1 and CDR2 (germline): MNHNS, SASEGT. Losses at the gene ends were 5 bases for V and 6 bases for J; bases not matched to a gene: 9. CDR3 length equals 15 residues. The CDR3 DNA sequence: TGTGCCAGCAGTCCCCGGGACAGGGGTGGCCCTGAAGCTTTCTTT. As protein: CASSPRDRGGPEAFF.

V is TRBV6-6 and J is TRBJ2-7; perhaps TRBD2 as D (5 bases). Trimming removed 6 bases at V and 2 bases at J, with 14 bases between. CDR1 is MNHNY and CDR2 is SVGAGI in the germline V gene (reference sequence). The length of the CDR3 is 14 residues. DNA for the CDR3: TGTGCCAGCAGCCCCTGGGGAGAAGCCTACGAGCAGTACTTC. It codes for CASSPWGEAYEQYF.

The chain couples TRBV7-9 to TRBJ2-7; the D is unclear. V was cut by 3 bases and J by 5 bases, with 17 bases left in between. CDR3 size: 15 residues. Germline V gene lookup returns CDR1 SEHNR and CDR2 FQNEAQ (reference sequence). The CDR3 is CASSFAHRSIHEQYF. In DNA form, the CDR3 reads TGTGCCAGCAGCTTTGCTCACCGGTCGATCCACGAGCAGTACTTC.

The CDR3 DNA sequence: TGTGCCAGCGGTTACTCAGGGGGCGATCAGCCCCAGCATTTT. As protein: CASGYSGGDQPQHF. The genes are TRBV27 and TRBJ1-5; TRBD1 matches at 8 bases. Germline CDR1 is MNHEY and CDR2 is SMNVEV (reference sequence). CDR3 size: 14 residues. Losses at the gene ends were 8 bases for V and 5 bases for J; bases not matched to a gene: 8.

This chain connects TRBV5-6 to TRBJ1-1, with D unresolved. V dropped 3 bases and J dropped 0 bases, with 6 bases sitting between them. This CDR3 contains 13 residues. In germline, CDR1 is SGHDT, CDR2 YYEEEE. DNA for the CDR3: TGTGCCAGCAGCTCGAGCCTGAACACTGAAGCTTTCTTT. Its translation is CASSSSLNTEAFF.

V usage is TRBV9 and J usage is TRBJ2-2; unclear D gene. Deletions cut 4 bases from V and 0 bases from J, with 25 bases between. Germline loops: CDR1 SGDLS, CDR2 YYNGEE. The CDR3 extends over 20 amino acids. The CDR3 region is CASSPRQVGRSRANTGELFF. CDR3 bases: TGTGCCAGCAGCCCACGGCAGGTAGGCAGGTCTCGTGCGAACACCGGGGAGCTGTTTTTT.

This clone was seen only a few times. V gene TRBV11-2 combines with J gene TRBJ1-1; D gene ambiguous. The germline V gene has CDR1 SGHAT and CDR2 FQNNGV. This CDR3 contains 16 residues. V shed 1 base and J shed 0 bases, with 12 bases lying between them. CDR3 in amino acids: CASSLAQEILNTEAFF. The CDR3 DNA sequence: TGTGCCAGCAGCTTAGCTCAAGAGATTTTGAACACTGAAGCTTTCTTT. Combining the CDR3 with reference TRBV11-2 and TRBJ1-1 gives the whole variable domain EAGVAQSPRYKIIEKRQSVAFWCNPISGHATLYWYQQILGQGPKLLIQFQNNGVVDDSQLPKDRFSAERLKGVDSTLKIQPAKLEDSAVYLCASSLAQEILNTEAFFGQGTRLTVV.

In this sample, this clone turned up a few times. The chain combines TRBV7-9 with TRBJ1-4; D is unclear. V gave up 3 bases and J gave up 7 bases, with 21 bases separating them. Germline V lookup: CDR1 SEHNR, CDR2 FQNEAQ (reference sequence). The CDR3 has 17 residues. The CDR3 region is CASSLRAQPNQSEKLFF. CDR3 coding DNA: TGTGCCAGCAGCTTGCGGGCACAGCCGAATCAATCTGAAAAACTGTTTTTT.

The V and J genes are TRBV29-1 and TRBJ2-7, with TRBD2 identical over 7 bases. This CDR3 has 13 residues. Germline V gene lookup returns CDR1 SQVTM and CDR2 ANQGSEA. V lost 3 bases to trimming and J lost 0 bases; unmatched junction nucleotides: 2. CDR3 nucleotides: TGCAGCGTTGAGAGCGGGACCTCCTACGAGCAGTACTTC. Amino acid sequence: CSVESGTSYEQYF.